This T cell receptor beta chain came from a study of T cells in Graves' hyperthyroidism and ophthalmopathy (dated by TCRdb to between 2019 and 2020). About the investigation overall: Peripheral blood samples were taken at initial diagnosis, before any treatment was given. To identify distinguishing TCR V-J signatures, a discovery cohort of 95 to 100 patients was used, comprising some 45 with Graves' ophthalmopathy and roughly 60 with stable Graves' hyperthyroidism. The study also compared thyroid tissue and blood T-cell repertoires from several Graves' hyperthyroidism patients. The 90 to 100 discovery patients were randomly divided into training and test sets at a 7:3 ratio. TCR Vbeta CDR3 sequencing of 120 to 150 peripheral blood samples (around 45 ophthalmopathy, around 80 hyperthyroidism and roughly 17 progressor patients) is reported in the paper. After sampling, hyperthyroidism patients received methimazole starting at 30 mg daily, and ophthalmopathy patients received high-dose intravenous methylprednisolone. Whether ophthalmopathy could be predicted prospectively was tested in an independent validation cohort made up of 18 hyperthyroidism patients plus 17 patients who later progressed to ophthalmopathy.

TCR beta CDR3 regions were amplified from RNA transcripts. The TCR CDR3 was subjected to a first round of RT-PCR using the HTBI primer set and the Qiagen OneStep RT-PCR kit. A second multiplex PCR round built the libraries, followed by size selection and purification. Paired-end sequencing of the libraries was performed with 100 bp reads on an Illumina HiSeq2000. Per the authors' processing: SOAPnuke was used to process the raw data, throwing out any read that contained adapters or uncalled bases, had a mean Phred below 15, or lacked an exact constant-primer or identifier match. COPE v1.2.5 was used to merge high-quality paired reads, and clonotypes were defined as unique nucleotide sequences. MiTCR v1.1 was used to align the clonotypes against IMGT TRBV, TRBD and TRBJ reference segments. The analysis included only V-J combinations with a frequency above 0.0001, which together covered 99% to 99.2% of the repertoires. The TCS score was defined as the ratio of F50 (clonal expansion) to E x V (chaos), calculated using BLOSUM62-based TCRdist between CDR3 peptides within each V-J. Welch's t-statistics and random forest reduced around 510 V-J features to 13, which were used in a naive Bayes classifier (R e1071). TCRdb reprocessed the public reads (quality trimming at Q25 with fastp, clone calling with MiXCR) and kept in-frame beta chains. Here each entry gathers all rows of one CDR3 protein and keeps the most common genes and DNA. These V and J calls derive from TCRdb rather than the authors' analysis. The sample data list roughly 500,000 distinct CDR3 sequences, and roughly 16% of these were observed just once. The biggest ten clones account for about 31% of the sample.

V is cut by 5 bases and J by 5 bases, and the space between the germline ends is 12 bases. CDR1 and CDR2 were assigned from the germline V gene as SGHTA and FQGNSA. The CDR3, from cysteine to phenylalanine, totals 14 residues. Only the CDR3 portion is preserved as DNA: 42 bases, with reading frame beginning at the first base. Overall study outcomes, separate from this receptor: No statistical method was used to set the sample size in advance, and investigators knew the group allocation. During validation, the model predicted progression to ophthalmopathy a median of approximately six months ahead of onset, with roughly 65% sensitivity and about 72% specificity. Most expanded thyroid clonotypes (frequency above 0.001) were also found in blood, which suggests that blood repertoires may mirror thyroid immune responses. A model built on a 13 V-J signature distinguished ophthalmopathy from stable hyperthyroidism, reaching about 88% sensitivity and 81.08% specificity in cross-validation and 80%/75% in testing.

This clonotype was counted many times. Its antigen is still unknown. No base quality information exists; no much larger clone differs at one position. Ophthalmopathy patients had moderately to severely active disease, with a Clinical Activity Score of 3 or more, a NOSPECS grade of 4 or more, and a disease duration of less than 3 months. Patients with uncontrolled infections, other autoimmune diseases, pregnancy or lactation were excluded. Diagnoses were based on clinical symptoms, serum thyroxine and TRAb, thyroid ultrasound and orbital computed tomography. Ficoll-Paque density gradient centrifugation was used to isolate PBMCs from about 9 ml of fresh peripheral blood. Total RNA was extracted using Trizol reagent, and RNA quality was assessed on an Agilent 2100 Bioanalyzer.

The sequence is built from TRBV7-2 and TRBJ1-4; the best D guess is TRBD1, with 5 bases matching. The origin of this receptor is a woman aged 30 to 39 with Graves' ophthalmopathy. Sequences were obtained from blood. The CDR3 corresponds to CASSLGTGNEKLFF. The nucleotides are TGTGCCAGCAGCCTTGGGACGGGGAATGAAAAACTGTTTTTT.